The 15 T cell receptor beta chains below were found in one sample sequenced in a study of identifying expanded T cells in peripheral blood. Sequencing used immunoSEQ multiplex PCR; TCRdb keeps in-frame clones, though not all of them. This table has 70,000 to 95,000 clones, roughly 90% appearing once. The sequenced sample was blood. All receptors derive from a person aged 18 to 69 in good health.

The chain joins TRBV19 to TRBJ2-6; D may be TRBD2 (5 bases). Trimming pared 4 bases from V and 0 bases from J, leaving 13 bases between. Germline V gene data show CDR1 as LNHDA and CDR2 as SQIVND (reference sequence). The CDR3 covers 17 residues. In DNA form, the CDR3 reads TGTGCCAGTAGTAGGTCTGGTACTAGCTCTGGGGCCAACGTCCTGACTTTC. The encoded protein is CASSRSGTSSGANVLTF.

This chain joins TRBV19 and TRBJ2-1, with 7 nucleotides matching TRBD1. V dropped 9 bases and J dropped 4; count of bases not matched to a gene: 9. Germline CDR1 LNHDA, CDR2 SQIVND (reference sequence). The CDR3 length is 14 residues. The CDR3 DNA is TGTGCCAGCTCCGGGACAGCTGGATACAATGAGCAGTTCTTC. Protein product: CASSGTAGYNEQFF. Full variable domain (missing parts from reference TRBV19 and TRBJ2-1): DGGITQSPKYLFRKEGQNVTLSCEQNLNHDAMYWYRQDPGQGLRLIYYSQIVNDFQKGDIAEGYSVSREKKESFPLTVTSAQKNPTAFYLCASSGTAGYNEQFFGPGTRLTVL.

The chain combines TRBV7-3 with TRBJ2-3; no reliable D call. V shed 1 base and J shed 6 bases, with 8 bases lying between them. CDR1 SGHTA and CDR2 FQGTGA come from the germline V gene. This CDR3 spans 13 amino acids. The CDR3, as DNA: TGTGCCAGCAGCTTAATCTCTGCCGATACGCAGTATTTT. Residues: CASSLISADTQYF.

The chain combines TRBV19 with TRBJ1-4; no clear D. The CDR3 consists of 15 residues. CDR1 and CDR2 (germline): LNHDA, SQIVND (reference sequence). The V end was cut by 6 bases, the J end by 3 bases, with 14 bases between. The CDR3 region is CASSPALGANEKLFF. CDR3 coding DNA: TGTGCCAGTAGCCCTGCCCTCGGGGCTAATGAAAAACTGTTTTTT.

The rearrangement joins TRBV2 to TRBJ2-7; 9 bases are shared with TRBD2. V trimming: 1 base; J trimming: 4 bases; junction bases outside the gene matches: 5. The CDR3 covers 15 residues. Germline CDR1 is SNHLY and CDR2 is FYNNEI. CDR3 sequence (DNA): TGTGCCAGCAGTGAAGTGGGGCTAGCGGGATACGAGCAGTACTTC. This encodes CASSEVGLAGYEQYF.

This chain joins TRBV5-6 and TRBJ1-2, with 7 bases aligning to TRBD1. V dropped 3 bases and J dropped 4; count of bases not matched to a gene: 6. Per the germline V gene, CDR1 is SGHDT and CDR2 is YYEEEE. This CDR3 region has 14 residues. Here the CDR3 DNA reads TGTGCCAGCAGCTACGGAACAGGGGTCTATGGCTACACCTTC. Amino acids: CASSYGTGVYGYTF.

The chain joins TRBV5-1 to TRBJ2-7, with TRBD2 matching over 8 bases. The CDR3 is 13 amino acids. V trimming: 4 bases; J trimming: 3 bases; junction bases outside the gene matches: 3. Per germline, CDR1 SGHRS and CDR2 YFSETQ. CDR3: CASSAGTSYEQYF. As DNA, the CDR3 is TGCGCCAGCAGCGCAGGGACTAGCTACGAGCAGTACTTC.

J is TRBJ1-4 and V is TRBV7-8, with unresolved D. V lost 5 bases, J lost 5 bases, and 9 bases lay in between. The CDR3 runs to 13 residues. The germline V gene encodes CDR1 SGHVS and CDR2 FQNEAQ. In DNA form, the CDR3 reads TGTGCCAGCAGCCCGGACTTAAATGAAAAACTGTTTTTT. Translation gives CASSPDLNEKLFF.

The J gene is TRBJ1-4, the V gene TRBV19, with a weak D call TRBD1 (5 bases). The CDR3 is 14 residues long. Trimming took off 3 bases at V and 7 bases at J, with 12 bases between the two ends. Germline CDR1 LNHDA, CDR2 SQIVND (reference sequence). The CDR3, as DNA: TGTGCCAGTAGTATCAACTTGGGGCCTGAAAAACTGTTTTTT. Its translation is CASSINLGPEKLFF. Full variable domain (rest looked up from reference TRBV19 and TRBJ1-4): DGGITQSPKYLFRKEGQNVTLSCEQNLNHDAMYWYRQDPGQGLRLIYYSQIVNDFQKGDIAEGYSVSREKKESFPLTVTSAQKNPTAFYLCASSINLGPEKLFFGSGTQLSVL.

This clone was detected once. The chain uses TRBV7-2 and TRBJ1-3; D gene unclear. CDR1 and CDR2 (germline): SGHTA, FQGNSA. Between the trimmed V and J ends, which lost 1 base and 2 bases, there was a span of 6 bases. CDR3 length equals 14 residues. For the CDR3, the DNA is TGTGCCAGCAGCTTAGTGGGTCCTGGAAACACCATATATTTT. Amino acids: CASSLVGPGNTIYF.

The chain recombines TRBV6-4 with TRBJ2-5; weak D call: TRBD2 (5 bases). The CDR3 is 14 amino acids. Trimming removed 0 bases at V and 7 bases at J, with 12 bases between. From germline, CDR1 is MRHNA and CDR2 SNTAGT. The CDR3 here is CASSDSFGKGTQYF. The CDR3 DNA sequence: TGTGCCAGCAGTGACTCGTTCGGGAAAGGGACCCAGTACTTC.

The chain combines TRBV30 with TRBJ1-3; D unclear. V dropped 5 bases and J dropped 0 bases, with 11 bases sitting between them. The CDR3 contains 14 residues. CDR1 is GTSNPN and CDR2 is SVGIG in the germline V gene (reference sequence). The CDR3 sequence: CAWGPGGSGNTIYF. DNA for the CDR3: TGTGCCTGGGGACCGGGCGGCTCTGGAAACACCATATATTTT.

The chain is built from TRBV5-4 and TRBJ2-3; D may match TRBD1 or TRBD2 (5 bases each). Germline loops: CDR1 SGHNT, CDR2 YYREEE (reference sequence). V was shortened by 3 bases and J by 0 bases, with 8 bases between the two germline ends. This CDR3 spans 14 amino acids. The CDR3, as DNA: TGTGCCAGCAGCTGGGGGTCTAGCACAGATACGCAGTATTTT. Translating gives CASSWGSSTDTQYF. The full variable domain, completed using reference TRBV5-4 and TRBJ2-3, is ETGVTQSPTHLIKTRGQQVTLRCSSQSGHNTVSWYQQALGQGPQFIFQYYREEENGRGNFPPRFSGLQFPNYSSELNVNALELDDSALYLCASSWGSSTDTQYFGPGTRLTVL.

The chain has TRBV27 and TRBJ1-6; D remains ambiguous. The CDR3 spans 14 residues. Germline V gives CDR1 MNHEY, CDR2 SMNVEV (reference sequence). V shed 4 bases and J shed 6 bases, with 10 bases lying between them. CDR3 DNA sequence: TGTGCCAGCAGTTACGGGTACGGTAATTCACCCCTCCACTTT. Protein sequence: CASSYGYGNSPLHF.

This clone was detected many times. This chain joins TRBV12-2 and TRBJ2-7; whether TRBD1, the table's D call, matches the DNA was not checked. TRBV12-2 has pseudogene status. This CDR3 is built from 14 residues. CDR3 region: CASRRDRGSYEQYF. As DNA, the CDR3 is TGTGCAAGTCGCCGGGACAGGGGCTCCTACGAGCAGTACTTC.